A selection of T cell receptor beta chains follows, all from one sample in a study of early T cells in non-severe SARS-CoV-2 infection. One entry per CDR3 protein, called by TCRdb with MiXCR from the 5' RACE reads. The sample yields approximately 120,000 distinct CDR3 sequences, 15% seen once. Sequencing was performed on whole blood. The receptors originated from an adult who was a healthcare worker with PCR-confirmed SARS-CoV-2 infection or an uninfected control (not recorded which). Each CDR3 is given with its conserved first and last residue. The D gene is left open where the match is weak. Clone size is stated in some rows and not others, as once, few, many or a class when expanded.

v_gene: TRBV5-1; abundance: few; d_gene: .; j_gene: TRBJ2-5; CDR3aa: CASSLGIQETQYF; CDR3nt: TGCGCCAGCAGCTTGGGTATCCAAGAGACCCAGTACTTC
v_gene: TRBV7-6; abundance: many; d_gene: .; j_gene: TRBJ1-1; CDR3aa: CASSQLTQGNTEAFF; CDR3nt: TGTGCCAGCAGCCAACTAACGCAGGGGAACACTGAAGCTTTCTTT
v_gene: TRBV6-2/TRBV6-3; abundance: .; d_gene: TRBD2; j_gene: TRBJ2-1; CDR3aa: CASSYQTSGGAGYNEQFF; CDR3nt: TGTGCCAGCAGTTACCAAACTAGCGGGGGGGCTGGGTACAATGAGCAGTTCTTC
v_gene: TRBV7-9; abundance: many; d_gene: .; j_gene: TRBJ1-1; CDR3aa: CASSQQTGNTEAFF; CDR3nt: TGTGCCAGCAGCCAACAAACAGGGAACACTGAAGCTTTCTTT
v_gene: TRBV5-1; abundance: .; d_gene: .; j_gene: TRBJ1-2; CDR3aa: CASSLAEGLNYGYTF; CDR3nt: TGCGCCAGCAGCTTGGCCGAAGGACTTAACTATGGCTACACCTTC
v_gene: TRBV19; abundance: many; d_gene: .; j_gene: TRBJ2-3; CDR3aa: CASKWRASTDTQYF; CDR3nt: TGTGCCAGTAAGTGGCGGGCTAGCACAGATACGCAGTATTTT
v_gene: TRBV7-9; abundance: few; d_gene: .; j_gene: TRBJ2-7; CDR3aa: CASSPLDTSYEQYF; CDR3nt: TGTGCCAGCAGCCCTTTGGACACCTCGTACGAGCAGTACTTC
v_gene: TRBV29-1; abundance: few; d_gene: .; j_gene: TRBJ2-3; CDR3aa: CSVEDPTDTQYF; CDR3nt: TGCAGCGTTGAAGACCCGACAGATACGCAGTATTTT
v_gene: TRBV5-1; abundance: .; d_gene: .; j_gene: TRBJ1-1; CDR3aa: CASSSPTVNTEAFF; CDR3nt: TGCGCCAGCAGCTCTCCGACAGTCAACACTGAAGCTTTCTTT
v_gene: TRBV10-2; abundance: .; d_gene: .; j_gene: TRBJ2-3; CDR3aa: CASSEAAGLTTDTQYF; CDR3nt: TGCGCCAGCAGCGAGGCTGCGGGACTTACCACAGATACGCAGTATTTT
v_gene: TRBV29-1; abundance: few; d_gene: TRBD2; j_gene: TRBJ2-7; CDR3aa: CSVEGLAGDEQYF; CDR3nt: TGCAGCGTTGAAGGACTAGCGGGGGACGAGCAGTACTTC
v_gene: TRBV3-1; abundance: few; d_gene: .; j_gene: TRBJ1-2; CDR3aa: CASSQDLKRGGYTF; CDR3nt: TGTGCCAGCAGCCAAGATCTAAAGCGGGGTGGCTACACCTTC
v_gene: TRBV5-1; abundance: few; d_gene: .; j_gene: TRBJ2-1; CDR3aa: CASSRDSYNEQFF; CDR3nt: TGCGCCAGCAGCCGCGACTCATACAATGAGCAGTTCTTC
v_gene: TRBV11-2; abundance: few; d_gene: .; j_gene: TRBJ2-7; CDR3aa: CASSPPGRSYEQYF; CDR3nt: TGTGCCAGCAGCCCACCGGGACGGAGTTACGAGCAGTACTTC
v_gene: TRBV6-1; abundance: .; d_gene: .; j_gene: TRBJ2-7; CDR3aa: CASSVATGYFYEQYF; CDR3nt: TGTGCCAGCAGTGTAGCCACAGGGTATTTCTACGAGCAGTACTTC
v_gene: TRBV18; abundance: .; d_gene: TRBD2; j_gene: TRBJ2-7; CDR3aa: CASSSGLATLYEQYF; CDR3nt: TGTGCCAGCTCCTCGGGACTAGCGACCCTCTACGAGCAGTACTTC
v_gene: TRBV3-1; abundance: .; d_gene: TRBD1; j_gene: TRBJ2-2; CDR3aa: CASSPRQGDTGELFF; CDR3nt: TGTGCCAGCAGCCCCAGACAGGGAGACACCGGGGAGCTGTTTTTT
v_gene: TRBV18; abundance: few; d_gene: TRBD1; j_gene: TRBJ2-6; CDR3aa: CASSPTGTVYSGANVLTF; CDR3nt: TGTGCCAGCTCACCCACCGGGACAGTGTACTCTGGGGCCAACGTCCTGACTTTC
v_gene: TRBV3-1; abundance: few; d_gene: .; j_gene: TRBJ2-7; CDR3aa: CASSLNLIEQYF; CDR3nt: TGTGCCAGCAGCCTAAACCTTATAGAGCAGTACTTC
v_gene: TRBV10-3; abundance: .; d_gene: .; j_gene: TRBJ2-1; CDR3aa: CAITGDGGSLGNEQFF; CDR3nt: TGTGCCATCACCGGGGACGGCGGGTCGCTAGGCAATGAGCAGTTCTTC
v_gene: TRBV5-1; abundance: few; d_gene: TRBD1; j_gene: TRBJ1-4; CDR3aa: CASSLTGENEKLFF; CDR3nt: TGCGCCAGCAGCTTGACAGGGGAGAATGAAAAACTGTTTTTT
v_gene: TRBV7-6; abundance: .; d_gene: TRBD2; j_gene: TRBJ2-7; CDR3aa: CASSLGRTGTSGYEQYF; CDR3nt: TGTGCCAGCAGCTTAGGCCGCACCGGGACTAGCGGATACGAGCAGTACTTC
v_gene: TRBV7-9; abundance: .; d_gene: TRBD2; j_gene: TRBJ2-7; CDR3aa: CASSFFGGGAVGEQYF; CDR3nt: TGTGCCAGCAGCTTCTTTGGCGGGGGGGCGGTCGGCGAGCAGTACTTC
v_gene: TRBV10-2; abundance: .; d_gene: .; j_gene: TRBJ2-3; CDR3aa: CASSDGSSSTDTQYF; CDR3nt: TGCGCCAGCAGTGACGGGAGTTCTAGCACAGATACGCAGTATTTT
v_gene: TRBV10-2; abundance: .; d_gene: .; j_gene: TRBJ1-6; CDR3aa: CASRLQGEGSPLHF; CDR3nt: TGCGCCAGCAGACTCCAGGGAGAAGGTTCACCCCTCCACTTT
v_gene: TRBV4-1; abundance: .; d_gene: .; j_gene: TRBJ2-5; CDR3aa: CASSQGGTARNQETQYF; CDR3nt: TGCGCCAGCAGCCAGGGAGGGACAGCCCGGAATCAAGAGACCCAGTACTTC
v_gene: TRBV2; abundance: few; d_gene: .; j_gene: TRBJ2-2; CDR3aa: CASRNRDSNTGELFF; CDR3nt: TGTGCCAGCAGAAACCGGGACTCTAACACCGGGGAGCTGTTTTTT
v_gene: TRBV7-2; abundance: few; d_gene: TRBD1; j_gene: TRBJ2-2; CDR3aa: CASSSQGVGELFF; CDR3nt: TGTGCCAGCAGCTCACAGGGGGTTGGGGAGCTGTTTTTT
v_gene: TRBV29-1; abundance: .; d_gene: TRBD1; j_gene: TRBJ2-7; CDR3aa: CSVVDREWREQYF; CDR3nt: TGCAGCGTTGTGGACAGGGAATGGCGCGAGCAGTACTTC
v_gene: TRBV4-2; abundance: .; d_gene: .; j_gene: TRBJ1-5; CDR3aa: CASSQEGVTGPHSNQPQHF; CDR3nt: TGTGCCAGCAGCCAAGAGGGGGTTACAGGCCCTCATAGCAATCAGCCCCAGCATTTT
v_gene: TRBV12-3/TRBV12-4; abundance: many; d_gene: .; j_gene: TRBJ1-5; CDR3aa: CASSLGHQPNQPQHF; CDR3nt: TGTGCCAGCAGTTTGGGACACCAACCCAATCAGCCCCAGCATTTT
v_gene: TRBV4-2; abundance: .; d_gene: .; j_gene: TRBJ2-4; CDR3aa: CASSQERSSARNIQYF; CDR3nt: TGTGCCAGCAGCCAAGAAAGATCCTCGGCACGAAACATTCAGTACTTC
v_gene: TRBV12-3/TRBV12-4; abundance: few; d_gene: TRBD2; j_gene: TRBJ2-1; CDR3aa: CASSLDGLGPNEQFF; CDR3nt: TGTGCCAGCAGTTTAGACGGACTAGGACCCAATGAGCAGTTCTTC
v_gene: TRBV2; abundance: few; d_gene: .; j_gene: TRBJ1-5; CDR3aa: CASRPEAYSNQPQHF; CDR3nt: TGTGCCAGCAGACCCGAGGCCTATAGCAATCAGCCCCAGCATTTT
v_gene: TRBV27; abundance: .; d_gene: .; j_gene: TRBJ1-2; CDR3aa: CASSFNLGYGYTF; CDR3nt: TGTGCCAGCAGTTTCAACCTGGGCTATGGCTACACCTTC
v_gene: TRBV12-3/TRBV12-4; abundance: many; d_gene: TRBD1; j_gene: TRBJ1-5; CDR3aa: CASTDREHQPQHF; CDR3nt: TGTGCCAGCACGGACAGGGAACATCAGCCCCAGCATTTT
v_gene: TRBV19; abundance: few; d_gene: TRBD2; j_gene: TRBJ2-5; CDR3aa: CASSTGGDLTQYF; CDR3nt: TGTGCCAGTAGTACCGGGGGGGACCTGACCCAGTACTTC
v_gene: TRBV7-2; abundance: many; d_gene: .; j_gene: TRBJ2-5; CDR3aa: CASSFLETQYF; CDR3nt: TGTGCCAGCAGCTTCTTGGAGACCCAGTACTTC
v_gene: TRBV29-1; abundance: many; d_gene: .; j_gene: TRBJ1-1; CDR3aa: CSASQINTEAFF; CDR3nt: TGCAGCGCGAGCCAGATTAACACTGAAGCTTTCTTT
v_gene: TRBV12-3/TRBV12-4; abundance: .; d_gene: .; j_gene: TRBJ1-4; CDR3aa: CASSNTGREHKEKLFF; CDR3nt: TGTGCCAGCAGTAATACCGGGAGGGAGCACAAAGAAAAACTGTTTTTT
v_gene: TRBV4-1; abundance: .; d_gene: .; j_gene: TRBJ1-2; CDR3aa: CASSQDTGYGYTF; CDR3nt: TGCGCCAGCAGCCAGGACACTGGCTATGGCTACACCTTC
v_gene: TRBV10-3; abundance: few; d_gene: TRBD1; j_gene: TRBJ2-5; CDR3aa: CAISERGTADKTQYF; CDR3nt: TGTGCCATCAGTGAGCGTGGGACAGCTGACAAGACCCAGTACTTC
v_gene: TRBV4-1; abundance: few; d_gene: .; j_gene: TRBJ1-4; CDR3aa: CASSQAPGTNEKLFF; CDR3nt: TGCGCCAGCAGCCAAGCTCCGGGAACTAATGAAAAACTGTTTTTT
v_gene: TRBV7-9; abundance: .; d_gene: .; j_gene: TRBJ1-6; CDR3aa: CASSFSEPNSPLHF; CDR3nt: TGTGCCAGCAGCTTTTCGGAGCCAAACTCACCCCTCCACTTT
v_gene: TRBV10-2; abundance: .; d_gene: .; j_gene: TRBJ2-5; CDR3aa: CASSEMQQETQYF; CDR3nt: TGCGCCAGCAGTGAAATGCAGCAAGAGACCCAGTACTTC